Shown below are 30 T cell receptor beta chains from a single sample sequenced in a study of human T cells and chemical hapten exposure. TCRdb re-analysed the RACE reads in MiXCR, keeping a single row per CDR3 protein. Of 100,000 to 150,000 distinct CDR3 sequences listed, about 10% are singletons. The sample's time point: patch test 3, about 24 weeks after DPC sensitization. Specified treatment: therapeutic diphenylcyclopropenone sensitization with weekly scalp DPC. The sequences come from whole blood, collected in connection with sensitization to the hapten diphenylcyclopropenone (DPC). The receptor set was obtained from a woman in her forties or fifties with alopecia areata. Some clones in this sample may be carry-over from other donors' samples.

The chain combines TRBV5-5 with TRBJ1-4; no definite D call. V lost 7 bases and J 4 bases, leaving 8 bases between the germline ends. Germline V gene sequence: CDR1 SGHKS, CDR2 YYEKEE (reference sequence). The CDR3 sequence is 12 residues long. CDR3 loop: CASGVLNEKLFF. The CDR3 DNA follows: TGTGCCAGCGGGGTTCTTAATGAAAAACTGTTTTTT.

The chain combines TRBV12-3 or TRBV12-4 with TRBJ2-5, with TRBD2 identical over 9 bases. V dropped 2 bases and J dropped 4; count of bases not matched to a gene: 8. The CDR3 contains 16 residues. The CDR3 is CASSLSTSGRGETQYF. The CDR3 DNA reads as TGTGCCAGCAGTTTATCGACTAGCGGCAGAGGAGAGACCCAGTACTTC.

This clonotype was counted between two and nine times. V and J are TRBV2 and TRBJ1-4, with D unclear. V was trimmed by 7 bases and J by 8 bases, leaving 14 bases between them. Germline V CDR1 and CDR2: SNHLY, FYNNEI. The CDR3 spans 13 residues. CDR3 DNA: TGTGCCAGCAATAGAGGAGAGTGGGAAAAACTGTTTTTT. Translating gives CASNRGEWEKLFF.

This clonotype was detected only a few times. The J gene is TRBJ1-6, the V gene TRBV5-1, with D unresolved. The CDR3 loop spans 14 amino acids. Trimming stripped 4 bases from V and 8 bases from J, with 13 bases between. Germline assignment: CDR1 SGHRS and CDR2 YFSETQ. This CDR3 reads CASSRGARDSPLHF. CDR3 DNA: TGCGCCAGCAGCCGTGGCGCGAGGGATTCACCCCTCCACTTT.

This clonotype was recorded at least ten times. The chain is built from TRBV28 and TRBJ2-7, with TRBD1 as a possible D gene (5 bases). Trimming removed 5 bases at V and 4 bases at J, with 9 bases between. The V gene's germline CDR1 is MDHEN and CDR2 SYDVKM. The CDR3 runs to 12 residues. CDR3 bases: TGTGCCAGCAGTCCCCCAGGGTACGAGCAGTACTTC. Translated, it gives CASSPPGYEQYF.

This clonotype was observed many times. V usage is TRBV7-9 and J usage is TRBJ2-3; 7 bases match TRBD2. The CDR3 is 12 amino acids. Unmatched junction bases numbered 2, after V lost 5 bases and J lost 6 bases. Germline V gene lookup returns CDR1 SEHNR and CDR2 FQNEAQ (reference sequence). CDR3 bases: TGTGCCAGCAGCATTAGCGGGGATACGCAGTATTTT. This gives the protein CASSISGDTQYF. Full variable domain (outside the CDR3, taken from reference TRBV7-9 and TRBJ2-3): DTGVSQNPRHKITKRGQNVTFRCDPISEHNRLYWYRQTLGQGPEFLTYFQNEAQLEKSRLLSDRFSAERPKGSFSTLEIQRTEQGDSAMYLCASSISGDTQYFGPGTRLTVL.

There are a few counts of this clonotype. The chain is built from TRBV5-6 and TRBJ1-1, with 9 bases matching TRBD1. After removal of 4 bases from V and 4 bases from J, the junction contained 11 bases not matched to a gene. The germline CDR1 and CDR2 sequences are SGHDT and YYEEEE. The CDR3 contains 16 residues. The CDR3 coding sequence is TGTGCCAGCAGCCGTATAACGACAGGGGGGTTCACTGAAGCTTTCTTT. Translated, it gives CASSRITTGGFTEAFF.

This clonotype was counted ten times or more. CDR3 sequence (DNA): TGTGCCATCAGTGCTTCTAGCGGATACTACGAGCAGTACTTC. This sequence encodes CAISASSGYYEQYF. The chain combines TRBV10-3 with TRBJ2-7, with 7 bases fitting TRBD2. The J segment lost 3 bases and the V segment lost 4 bases, leaving 6 bases of the junction unmatched. Per germline, CDR1 ENHRY and CDR2 SYGVKD. CDR3 length: 14 amino acids.

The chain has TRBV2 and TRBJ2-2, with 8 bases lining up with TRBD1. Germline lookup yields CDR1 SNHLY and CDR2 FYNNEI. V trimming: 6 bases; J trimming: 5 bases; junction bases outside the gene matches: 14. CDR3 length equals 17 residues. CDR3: CASSYETDRVGTGELFF. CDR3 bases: TGTGCCAGCAGCTATGAGACGGACAGGGTCGGTACCGGGGAGCTGTTTTTT. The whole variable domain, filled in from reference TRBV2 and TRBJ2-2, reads EPEVTQTPSHQVTQMGQEVILRCVPISNHLYFYWYRQILGQKVEFLVSFYNNEISEKSEIFDDQFSVERPDGSNFTLKIRSTKLEDSAMYFCASSYETDRVGTGELFFGEGSRLTVL.

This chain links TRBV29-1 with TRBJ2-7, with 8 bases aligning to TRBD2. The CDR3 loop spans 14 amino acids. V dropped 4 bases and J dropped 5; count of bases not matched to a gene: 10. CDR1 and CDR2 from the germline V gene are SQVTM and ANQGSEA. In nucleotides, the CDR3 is TGCAGCGTTGTTTCCGGGAGGGCCCTCAACGAGCAGTACTTC. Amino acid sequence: CSVVSGRALNEQYF.

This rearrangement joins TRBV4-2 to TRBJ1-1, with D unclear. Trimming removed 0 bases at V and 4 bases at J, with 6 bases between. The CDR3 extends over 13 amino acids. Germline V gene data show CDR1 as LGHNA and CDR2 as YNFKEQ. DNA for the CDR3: TGTGCCAGCAGCCAAGAAACTGGCACTGAAGCTTTCTTT. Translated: CASSQETGTEAFF.

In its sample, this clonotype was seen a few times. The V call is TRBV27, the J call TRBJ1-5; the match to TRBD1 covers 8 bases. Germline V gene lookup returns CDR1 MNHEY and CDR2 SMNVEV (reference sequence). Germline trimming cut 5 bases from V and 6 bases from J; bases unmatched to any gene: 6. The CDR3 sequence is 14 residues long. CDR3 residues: CASSLQGVSQPQHF. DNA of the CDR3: TGTGCCAGCAGTCTACAGGGGGTGAGTCAGCCCCAGCATTTT.

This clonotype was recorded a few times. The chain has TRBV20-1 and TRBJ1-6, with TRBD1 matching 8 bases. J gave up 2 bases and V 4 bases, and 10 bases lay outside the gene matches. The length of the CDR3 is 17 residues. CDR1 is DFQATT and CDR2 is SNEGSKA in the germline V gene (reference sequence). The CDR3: CSAKGQGAYPYNSPLHF. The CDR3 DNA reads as TGCAGTGCTAAAGGACAGGGTGCTTATCCCTATAATTCACCCCTCCACTTT.

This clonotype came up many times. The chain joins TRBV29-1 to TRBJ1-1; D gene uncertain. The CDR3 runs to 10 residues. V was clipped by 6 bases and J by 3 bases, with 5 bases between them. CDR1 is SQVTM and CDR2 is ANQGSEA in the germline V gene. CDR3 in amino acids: CSVLDTEAFF. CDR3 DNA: TGCAGCGTCCTGGACACTGAAGCTTTCTTT.

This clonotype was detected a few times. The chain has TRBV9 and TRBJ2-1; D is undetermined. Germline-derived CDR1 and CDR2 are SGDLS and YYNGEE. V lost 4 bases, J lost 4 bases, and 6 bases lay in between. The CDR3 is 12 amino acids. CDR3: CASSSGYNEQFF. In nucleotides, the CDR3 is TGTGCCAGCAGCTCCGGATACAATGAGCAGTTCTTC. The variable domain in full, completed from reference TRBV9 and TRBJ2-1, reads DSGVTQTPKHLITATGQRVTLRCSPRSGDLSVYWYQQSLDQGLQFLIQYYNGEERAKGNILERFSAQQFPDLHSELNLSSLELGDSALYFCASSSGYNEQFFGPGTRLTVL.

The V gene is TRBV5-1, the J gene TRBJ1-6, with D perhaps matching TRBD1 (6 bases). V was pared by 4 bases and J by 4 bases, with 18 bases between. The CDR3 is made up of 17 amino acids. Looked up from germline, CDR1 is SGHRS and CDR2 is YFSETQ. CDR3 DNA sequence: TGCGCCAGCAGCCCCCAGGAGGGGGACTTTTATAATTCACCCCTCCACTTT. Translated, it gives CASSPQEGDFYNSPLHF.

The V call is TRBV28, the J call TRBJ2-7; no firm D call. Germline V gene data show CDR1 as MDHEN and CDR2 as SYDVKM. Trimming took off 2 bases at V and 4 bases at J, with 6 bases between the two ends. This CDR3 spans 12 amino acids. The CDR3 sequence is CASSLNPYEQYF. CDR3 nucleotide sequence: TGTGCCAGCAGTTTAAACCCGTACGAGCAGTACTTC.

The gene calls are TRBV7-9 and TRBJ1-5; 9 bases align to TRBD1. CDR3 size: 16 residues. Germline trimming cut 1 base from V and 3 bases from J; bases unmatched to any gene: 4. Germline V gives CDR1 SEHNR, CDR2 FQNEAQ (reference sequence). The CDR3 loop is CASSLGDRALNQPQHF. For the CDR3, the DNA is TGTGCCAGCAGCTTAGGGGACAGGGCCCTCAATCAGCCCCAGCATTTT.

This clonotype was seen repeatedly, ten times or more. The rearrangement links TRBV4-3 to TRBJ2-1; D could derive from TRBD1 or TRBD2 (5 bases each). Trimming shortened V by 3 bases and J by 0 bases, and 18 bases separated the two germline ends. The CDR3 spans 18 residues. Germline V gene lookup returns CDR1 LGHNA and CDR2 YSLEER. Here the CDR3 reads CASSQVYRGAASYNEQFF. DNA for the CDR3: TGCGCCAGCAGCCAGGTATACAGAGGGGCGGCCTCCTACAATGAGCAGTTCTTC.

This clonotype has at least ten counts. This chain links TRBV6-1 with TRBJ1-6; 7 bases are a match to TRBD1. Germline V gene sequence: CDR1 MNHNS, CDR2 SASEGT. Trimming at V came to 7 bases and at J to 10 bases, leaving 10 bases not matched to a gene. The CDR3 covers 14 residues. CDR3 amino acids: CASNSLQGQSPLHF. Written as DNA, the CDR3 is TGTGCCAGCAACTCGTTACAGGGGCAATCACCCCTCCACTTT.

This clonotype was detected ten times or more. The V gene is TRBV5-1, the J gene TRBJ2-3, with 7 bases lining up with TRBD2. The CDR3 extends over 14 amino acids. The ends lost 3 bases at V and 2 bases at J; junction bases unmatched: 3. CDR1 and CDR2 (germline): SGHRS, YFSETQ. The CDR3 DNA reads TGCGCCAGCAGCTCGCTAGCGGACACAGATACGCAGTATTTT. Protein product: CASSSLADTDTQYF.

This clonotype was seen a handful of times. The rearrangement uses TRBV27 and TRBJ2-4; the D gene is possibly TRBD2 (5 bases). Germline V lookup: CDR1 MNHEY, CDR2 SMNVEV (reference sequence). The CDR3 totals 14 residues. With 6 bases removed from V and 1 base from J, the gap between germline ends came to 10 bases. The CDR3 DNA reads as TGTGCCAGCAGAAGGTCGGGGGCCAAAAACATTCAGTACTTC. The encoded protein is CASRRSGAKNIQYF.

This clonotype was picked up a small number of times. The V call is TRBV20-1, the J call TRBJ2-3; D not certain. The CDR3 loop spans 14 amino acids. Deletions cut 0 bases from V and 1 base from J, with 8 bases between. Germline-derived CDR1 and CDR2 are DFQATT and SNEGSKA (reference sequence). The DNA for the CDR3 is TGCAGTGCTAGAGATCGCATTCGCACAGATACGCAGTATTTT. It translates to CSARDRIRTDTQYF.

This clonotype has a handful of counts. The DNA for the CDR3 is TGTGCCAGCAGTCTACGTCAGGGACAGACCAACACTGAAGCTTTCTTT. Translating gives CASSLRQGQTNTEAFF. V usage is TRBV2 and J usage is TRBJ1-1, with 7 bases that match TRBD1. V lost 5 bases, J lost 2 bases, and 11 bases stayed unmatched. CDR3 length: 16 amino acids. Germline CDR1 reads SNHLY; CDR2 reads FYNNEI.

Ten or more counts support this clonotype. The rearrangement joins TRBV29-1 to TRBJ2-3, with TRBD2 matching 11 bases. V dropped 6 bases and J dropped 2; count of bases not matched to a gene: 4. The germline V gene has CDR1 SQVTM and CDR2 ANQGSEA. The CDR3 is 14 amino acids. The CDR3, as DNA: TGCAGCGTCCGACTAGCGGGGTACACAGATACGCAGTATTTT. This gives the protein CSVRLAGYTDTQYF.

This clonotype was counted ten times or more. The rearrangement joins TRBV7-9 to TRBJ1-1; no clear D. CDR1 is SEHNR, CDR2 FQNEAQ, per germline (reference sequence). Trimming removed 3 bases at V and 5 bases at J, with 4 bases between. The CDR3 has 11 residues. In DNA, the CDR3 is TGTGCCAGCAGCTTGGATACTGAAGCTTTCTTT. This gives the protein CASSLDTEAFF.

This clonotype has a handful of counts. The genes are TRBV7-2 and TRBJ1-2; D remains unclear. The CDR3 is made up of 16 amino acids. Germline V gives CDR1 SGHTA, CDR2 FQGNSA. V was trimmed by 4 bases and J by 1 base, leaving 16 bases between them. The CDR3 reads CASSSHASLLNYGYTF. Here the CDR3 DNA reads TGTGCCAGCAGCTCCCACGCCAGTCTCCTTAACTATGGCTACACCTTC.

The CDR3 nucleotides are TGTGCCAGCAGGGGGGTCAATCAGCCCCAGCATTTT. It encodes CASRGVNQPQHF. The chain employs TRBV2 and TRBJ1-5; D is possibly TRBD1 (5 bases). Trimming left V 6 bases short and J 3 bases short, with 6 bases between. Germline assignment: CDR1 SNHLY and CDR2 FYNNEI. This CDR3 is 12 amino acids long.

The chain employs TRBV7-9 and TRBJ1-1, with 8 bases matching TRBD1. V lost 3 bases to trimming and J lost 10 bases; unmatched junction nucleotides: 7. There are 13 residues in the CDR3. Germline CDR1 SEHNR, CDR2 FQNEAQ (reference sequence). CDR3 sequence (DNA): TGTGCCAGCAGCTTTTCAGGGGGCCGTCCAGCTTTCTTT. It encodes CASSFSGGRPAFF.

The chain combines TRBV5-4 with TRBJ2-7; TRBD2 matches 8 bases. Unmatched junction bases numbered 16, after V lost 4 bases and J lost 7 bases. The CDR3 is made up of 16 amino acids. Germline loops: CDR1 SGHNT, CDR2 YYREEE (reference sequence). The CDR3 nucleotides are TGTGCCAGCAGCGGGGGACTACCGGGAGGGACCCGGGAGCAGTACTTC. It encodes CASSGGLPGGTREQYF.